This TCR beta chain stems from a study of T cell responses to AZD1222 COVID-19 vaccine. Whole-study findings and limits: Possibly, clonal diversity was underestimated; donors were largely white British and included more females. Distributed over spike, vaccine-associated CD4 TCRs predominated at 160-218 and 743-854. Spike-specific TCR depth and breadth grew after two AZD1222 doses.

Only in-frame clones appear in the TCRdb table, and some are missing; sequencing was by immunoSEQ multiplex PCR. The table has about 79,000 clones, 75% to 85% seen once. Comment on this clone: The antigen is unknown.

V shed 5 bases, J shed 4 bases, and the junction held 4 bases outside the gene matches. The CDR3 runs to 16 residues. In germline, CDR1 is SNHLY, CDR2 FYNNEI. The rearrangement links TRBV2 to TRBJ2-2, with 13 bases fitting TRBD2. This receptor was identified in an adult in good health. This specimen was peripheral blood, taken on day 0 of AZD1222 vaccination. The CDR3 loop reads CASSTSGGALTGELFF. CDR3 DNA sequence: TGTGCCAGCAGTACTAGCGGGGGGGCCCTCACCGGGGAGCTGTTTTTT. The full variable domain, with the rest looked up from reference TRBV2 and TRBJ2-2, is EPEVTQTPSHQVTQMGQEVILRCVPISNHLYFYWYRQILGQKVEFLVSFYNNEISEKSEIFDDQFSVERPDGSNFTLKIRSTKLEDSAMYFCASSTSGGALTGELFFGEGSRLTVL.